The 29 T cell receptor beta chains below come from one sample, sequenced in a study of blood T cell repertoires in COVID-19. Data came from immunoSEQ multiplex PCR; TCRdb stores just in-frame clones and leaves some out. This repertoire shows about 380,000 clones, around 90% found once; its top ten account for 0.9% to 1.5%. The sequenced sample was PBMCs or T cells enriched from blood (not recorded which). The receptors were sampled from a woman younger than 30 who had recovered from COVID-19.

The genes are TRBV5-1 and TRBJ2-2; 9 nucleotides line up with TRBD1. The junction had 1 base not matched to a gene; V was cut back by 3 bases and J by 7 bases. The CDR3 has 13 amino acids. Germline CDR1 is SGHRS and CDR2 is YFSETQ. CDR3 sequence: CASSSGQGGELFF. The CDR3 DNA is TGCGCCAGCAGCTCGGGACAGGGCGGGGAGCTGTTTTTT. The whole variable domain, remainder taken from reference TRBV5-1 and TRBJ2-2, is KAGVTQTPRYLIKTRGQQVTLSCSPISGHRSVSWYQQTPGQGLQFLFEYFSETQRNKGNFPGRFSGRQFSNSRSEMNVSTLELGDSALYLCASSSGQGGELFFGEGSRLTVL.

The chain uses TRBV5-4 and TRBJ1-1; D is possibly TRBD1 (6 bases). Germline lookup yields CDR1 SGHNT and CDR2 YYREEE (reference sequence). V lost 0 bases and J lost 3, with 12 bases in between. This CDR3 region has 15 residues. The DNA for the CDR3 is TGTGCCAGCAGCTTGGAGGGGGGGCGCGACACTGAAGCTTTCTTT. It yields the protein CASSLEGGRDTEAFF. The variable domain in full, completed from reference TRBV5-4 and TRBJ1-1, reads ETGVTQSPTHLIKTRGQQVTLRCSSQSGHNTVSWYQQALGQGPQFIFQYYREEENGRGNFPPRFSGLQFPNYSSELNVNALELDDSALYLCASSLEGGRDTEAFFGQGTRLTVV.

The chain couples TRBV28 to TRBJ2-7; D ambiguous. The CDR3 length is 11 residues. Trimming took off 8 bases at V and 6 bases at J, with 11 bases between the two ends. From germline, CDR1 is MDHEN and CDR2 SYDVKM. CDR3 amino acids: CASDVGGEQYF. DNA for the CDR3: TGTGCCAGCGATGTAGGCGGCGAGCAGTACTTC. Full variable domain (rest looked up from reference TRBV28 and TRBJ2-7): DVKVTQSSRYLVKRTGEKVFLECVQDMDHENMFWYRQDPGLGLRLIYFSYDVKMKEKGDIPEGYSVSREKKERFSLILESASTNQTSMYLCASDVGGEQYFGPGTRLTVT.

The chain joins TRBV19 to TRBJ1-5, with 9 bases aligning to TRBD1. Losses at the gene ends were 7 bases for V and 6 bases for J; bases not matched to a gene: 4. This CDR3 comprises 13 residues. Per the germline V gene, CDR1 is LNHDA and CDR2 is SQIVND (reference sequence). CDR3 coding DNA: TGTGCCAGTAATGACAGGGGGATTCAGCCCCAGCATTTT. It specifies CASNDRGIQPQHF.

This sequence joins TRBV6-2 or TRBV6-3 and TRBJ1-6, with TRBD1 matching 9 bases. This CDR3 is built from 20 residues. The V segment lost 2 bases and the J segment 7 bases; nucleotides outside the gene matches: 18. Per the germline V gene, CDR1 is MNHEY and CDR2 is SVGEGT. CDR3: CASSYRRDRDISGMNSPLHF. DNA of the CDR3: TGTGCCAGCAGTTACCGCCGGGACAGGGACATTTCGGGGATGAATTCACCCCTCCACTTT.

The chain uses TRBV3-1 (or the pseudogene TRBV3-2) and TRBJ2-6; D is ambiguous. The CDR3 has 14 residues. Germline-derived CDR1 and CDR2 are LGHDT and YNNKEL (reference sequence). Trimming removed 4 bases at V and 4 bases at J, with 8 bases between. The CDR3 DNA sequence: TGTGCCAGCAGCCGGAGTTCCGGGGCCAACGTCCTGACTTTC. It encodes CASSRSSGANVLTF.

This clone came up once. The chain joins TRBV20-1 to TRBJ1-2; no definite D call. This CDR3 is 11 amino acids long. Germline V CDR1 and CDR2: DFQATT, SNEGSKA (reference sequence). The germline V and J ends were trimmed by 6 bases and 6 bases, with 11 bases remaining between them. The CDR3 sequence is CSAAAGNGYTF. CDR3 nucleotide sequence: TGCAGTGCCGCGGCCGGTAATGGCTACACCTTC.

The chain joins TRBV11-3 to TRBJ2-7, with a tentative D call TRBD2 (6 bases). The CDR3 has 13 residues. Between the trimmed V and J ends, which lost 3 bases and 6 bases, there was a span of 12 bases. CDR1 and CDR2 (germline): SGHNT, YENEEA. The CDR3 loop reads CASSLPGGTEQYF. CDR3 nucleotides: TGTGCCAGCAGCTTGCCAGGCGGGACCGAGCAGTACTTC.

The chain combines TRBV5-6 with TRBJ1-5; maybe TRBD1 (5 bases). The CDR3 spans 16 residues. Per the germline V gene, CDR1 is SGHDT and CDR2 is YYEEEE. V lost 1 base and J lost 7, with 18 bases in between. CDR3 DNA: TGTGCCAGCAGCTTGAGTGGGGCCCTCCGGAGACAGCCCCAGCATTTT. It encodes CASSLSGALRRQPQHF.

In this sample, this clone turned up once. This chain joins TRBV5-1 and TRBJ2-5; 8 nucleotides line up with TRBD1. J was trimmed by 0 bases and V by 4 bases; bases with no gene match: 11. Germline assignment: CDR1 SGHRS and CDR2 YFSETQ. This CDR3 spans 17 amino acids. The CDR3 here is CASSLQGGRTHQETQYF. The CDR3 DNA reads as TGCGCCAGCAGCCTACAGGGGGGCCGAACCCACCAAGAGACCCAGTACTTC.

The genes are TRBV4-3 and TRBJ2-7; possible D gene TRBD2, 5 bases. The CDR3 is made up of 16 amino acids. CDR1 LGHNA and CDR2 YSLEER come from the germline V gene. V was clipped by 1 base and J by 0 bases, with 13 bases between them. The CDR3 coding sequence is TGCGCCAGCAGCCAAGCTCACCGGGGAAGCTCCTACGAGCAGTACTTC. This encodes CASSQAHRGSSYEQYF.

The rearrangement links TRBV7-6 to TRBJ2-1; 9 bases are a match to TRBD2. Germline V CDR1 and CDR2: SGHVS, FNYEAQ. With 4 bases clipped from V and 3 bases from J, the junction kept 13 bases outside the gene matches. The CDR3 length is 18 residues. CDR3 bases: TGTGCCAGCAGCTCCGACCCTCTGTCTAGCGGGGACTACAATGAGCAGTTCTTC. It is translated as CASSSDPLSSGDYNEQFF.

The rearrangement uses TRBV28 and TRBJ2-7; no clear D. Looked up from germline, CDR1 is MDHEN and CDR2 is SYDVKM. Trimming removed 2 bases from V and 2 bases from J, with 7 bases in between. This CDR3 is built from 13 residues. The CDR3 sequence is CASSLRSPYEQYF. Here the CDR3 DNA reads TGTGCCAGCAGTTTACGGAGTCCCTACGAGCAGTACTTC.

The chain uses TRBV3-1 (or the pseudogene TRBV3-2) and TRBJ2-6, with 13 bases lining up with TRBD2. Trimming took 1 base from V and 4 from J; bases not matched to a gene: 4. The germline V gene has CDR1 LGHDT and CDR2 YNNKEL (reference sequence). This CDR3 is 18 amino acids long. CDR3 amino acids: CASSQATSGGVGANVLTF. The CDR3 DNA follows: TGTGCCAGCAGCCAAGCTACTAGCGGGGGGGTCGGGGCCAACGTCCTGACTTTC.

V usage is TRBV9 and J usage is TRBJ2-2; TRBD2 matches 8 bases. This CDR3 region has 17 residues. From germline, CDR1 is SGDLS and CDR2 YYNGEE. The junction had 8 bases not matched to a gene; V was cut back by 4 bases and J by 0 bases. CDR3 region: CASSLEHSGANTGELFF. For the CDR3, the DNA is TGTGCCAGCAGCCTAGAACATAGCGGGGCGAACACCGGGGAGCTGTTTTTT.

The CDR3: CATSAEWCTDTQYF. CDR3 DNA sequence: TGTGCCACCAGTGCCGAGTGGTGCACAGATACGCAGTATTTT. The V call is TRBV24-1, the J call TRBJ2-3; D is ambiguous. Trimming shortened V by 5 bases and J by 1 base, and 9 bases separated the two germline ends. Germline CDR1 KGHDR, CDR2 SFDVKD. The CDR3 covers 14 residues.

V is TRBV9 and J is TRBJ1-2, with D maybe TRBD1 (6 bases). The germline V gene encodes CDR1 SGDLS and CDR2 YYNGEE. V lost 7 bases and J 6 bases, leaving 16 bases between the germline ends. CDR3 length: 13 amino acids. CDR3 protein: CASRGDNFDGYTF. The CDR3, as DNA: TGTGCCAGCCGTGGGGACAACTTTGATGGCTACACCTTC.

In its sample, this clone was seen once. The chain has TRBV2 and TRBJ1-5, with TRBD1 matching over 7 bases. Germline V gene data show CDR1 as SNHLY and CDR2 as FYNNEI. Germline trimming cut 1 base from V and 0 bases from J; bases unmatched to any gene: 0. The CDR3 covers 15 residues. CDR3 residues: CASSEGTGSNQPQHF. CDR3 nucleotide sequence: TGTGCCAGCAGTGAAGGGACAGGTAGCAATCAGCCCCAGCATTTT.

V is TRBV27 and J is TRBJ2-7, with TRBD1 identical over 10 bases. Per germline, CDR1 MNHEY and CDR2 SMNVEV (reference sequence). CDR3 length: 14 amino acids. Germline trimming cut 4 bases from V and 5 bases from J; bases unmatched to any gene: 5. CDR3: CASSSRTGGNEQYF. In nucleotides, the CDR3 is TGTGCCAGCAGTTCACGGACAGGGGGGAACGAGCAGTACTTC.

The V gene is TRBV7-9, the J gene TRBJ2-1; D gene unclear. V gave up 4 bases and J gave up 0 bases, with 10 bases separating them. The CDR3 has 15 residues. Germline V lookup: CDR1 SEHNR, CDR2 FQNEAQ (reference sequence). CDR3 in DNA: TGTGCCAGCAGCTCCAGAAACGACTCCTACAATGAGCAGTTCTTC. As protein: CASSSRNDSYNEQFF.

J is TRBJ2-1 and V is TRBV19; the D gene is possibly TRBD2 (7 bases). The germline V and J ends were trimmed by 5 bases and 2 bases, with 16 bases remaining between them. This CDR3 contains 16 residues. Germline values: CDR1 LNHDA, CDR2 SQIVND (reference sequence). As DNA, the CDR3 is TGTGCCAGTAGTCCGTTCAGGGGAGGGACCTACAATGAGCAGTTCTTC. It yields the protein CASSPFRGGTYNEQFF.

This clone was counted once. The genes are TRBV7-3 and TRBJ2-7, with 11 bases fitting TRBD2. The CDR3 extends over 15 amino acids. Germline trimming cut 5 bases from V and 3 bases from J; bases unmatched to any gene: 6. Germline V gives CDR1 SGHTA, CDR2 FQGTGA. Here the CDR3 reads CASSPLAGGFYEQYF. CDR3 nucleotide sequence: TGTGCCAGCAGCCCTCTAGCGGGGGGATTCTACGAGCAGTACTTC.

The chain has TRBV24-1 and TRBJ2-3, with TRBD1 matching over 7 bases. The length of the CDR3 is 13 residues. The germline CDR1 and CDR2 sequences are KGHDR and SFDVKD. Unmatched junction bases numbered 0, after V lost 3 bases and J lost 4 bases. The CDR3 here is CATSDQGADTQYF. The CDR3, as DNA: TGTGCCACCAGTGATCAGGGGGCAGATACGCAGTATTTT.

This chain connects TRBV11-2 to TRBJ2-1, with D possibly being TRBD1 (5 bases). Trimming stripped 5 bases from V and 4 bases from J, with 15 bases between. The germline V gene encodes CDR1 SGHAT and CDR2 FQNNGV. The CDR3 has 15 amino acids. The CDR3 is CASSPDSFIYNEQFF. DNA of the CDR3: TGTGCCAGCAGCCCTGACAGCTTTATTTACAATGAGCAGTTCTTC.

This clone is a singleton in its sample. The chain joins TRBV30 to TRBJ1-4; D is uncertain. The germline V and J ends were trimmed by 0 bases and 7 bases, with 6 bases remaining between them. The CDR3 extends over 12 amino acids. Germline lookup yields CDR1 GTSNPN and CDR2 SVGIG (reference sequence). The CDR3 here is CAWSVWAEKLFF. CDR3 coding DNA: TGTGCCTGGAGTGTATGGGCTGAAAAACTGTTTTTT.

The chain carries TRBV5-6 and TRBJ1-5, with 8 bases identical to TRBD1. The CDR3 loop spans 15 amino acids. After removal of 3 bases from V and 0 bases from J, the junction contained 2 bases not matched to a gene. Germline loops: CDR1 SGHDT, CDR2 YYEEEE. CDR3 in amino acids: CASSSDRGSNQPQHF. DNA of the CDR3: TGTGCCAGCAGCTCCGACAGGGGTAGCAATCAGCCCCAGCATTTT.

Many counts were recorded for this clone. The CDR3 coding sequence is TGTGCCAGCAGTGACAGCGGGGAGAACACCGGGGAGCTGTTTTTT. It translates to CASSDSGENTGELFF. V usage is TRBV6-4 and J usage is TRBJ2-2, with 7 bases aligning to TRBD2. This CDR3 comprises 15 residues. The J segment lost 1 base and the V segment lost 2 bases, leaving 1 base of the junction unmatched. In germline, CDR1 is MRHNA, CDR2 SNTAGT.

This clone was seen just once. V gene TRBV29-1 combines with J gene TRBJ1-2; no firm D call. The CDR3 extends over 11 amino acids. The germline CDR1 and CDR2 sequences are SQVTM and ANQGSEA. Trimming took off 4 bases at V and 5 bases at J, with 8 bases between the two ends. This CDR3 is CSVVAGYGYTF. Here the CDR3 DNA reads TGCAGCGTTGTGGCCGGGTATGGCTACACCTTC. Full variable domain (remainder filled in from reference TRBV29-1 and TRBJ1-2): SAVISQKPSRDICQRGTSLTIQCQVDSQVTMMFWYRQQPGQSLTLIATANQGSEATYESGFVIDKFPISRPNLTFSTLTVSNMSPEDSSIYLCSVVAGYGYTFGSGTRLTVV.

The chain couples TRBV19 to TRBJ1-1; 7 positions agree with TRBD1. Germline CDR1 and CDR2: LNHDA and SQIVND (reference sequence). J gave up 2 bases and V 1 base, and 1 base lay outside the gene matches. CDR3 length: 14 amino acids. The CDR3 reads CASSIVGGNTEAFF. In DNA, the CDR3 is TGTGCCAGTAGTATAGTAGGGGGCAACACTGAAGCTTTCTTT.